These 18 T cell receptor beta chains share one sample of origin, sequenced in a study of T cell responses to AZD1222 COVID-19 vaccine. Repertoires were generated with immunoSEQ multiplex PCR, while TCRdb's copy carries only in-frame clones and drops some. Of roughly 80,000 clones detected, 75% to 95% appear once; the ten largest clones hold 4.5%. The sample consisted of peripheral blood, taken on day 0 of MenACWY control vaccination. The receptors were sampled from an adult in good health.

V gene TRBV5-4 combines with J gene TRBJ1-2; no clear D gene. There are 13 residues in the CDR3. The germline CDR1 and CDR2 sequences are SGHNT and YYREEE (reference sequence). The V end was cut by 5 bases, the J end by 6 bases, with 14 bases between. The CDR3 sequence: CASSSRQEHGYTF. DNA of the CDR3: TGTGCCAGCAGTAGCAGGCAGGAACATGGCTACACCTTC.

The table lists this clone with a count of one. V usage is TRBV7-9 and J usage is TRBJ2-1; D remains unclear. CDR1 and CDR2 (germline): SEHNR, FQNEAQ (reference sequence). This CDR3 spans 10 amino acids. V lost 1 base to trimming and J lost 10 bases, with 2 bases between them. CDR3 nucleotides: TGTGCCAGCAGCTTAGGCGAGCAGTTCTTC. Its translation: CASSLGEQFF.

The chain combines TRBV27 with TRBJ1-1; a possible D gene is TRBD1 (5 bases). The CDR3 contains 12 residues. The V and J ends lost 0 bases and 10 bases respectively, with 9 bases between them. Germline V gene sequence: CDR1 MNHEY, CDR2 SMNVEV (reference sequence). CDR3 loop: CASSLSEGPAFF. The CDR3 nucleotides read TGTGCCAGCAGTTTATCGGAGGGGCCAGCTTTCTTT.

This chain joins TRBV10-2 and TRBJ1-5; D remains ambiguous. The V end was cut by 0 bases, the J end by 6 bases, with 9 bases between. CDR1 is WSHSY and CDR2 is SAAADI in the germline V gene. The CDR3 spans 14 residues. Here the CDR3 DNA reads TGCGCCAGCAGTGAGTCCACTACCACTCAGCCCCAGCATTTT. Protein: CASSESTTTQPQHF.

The J gene is TRBJ2-7, the V gene TRBV28; no reliable D call. CDR3 length: 14 amino acids. V lost 5 bases, J lost 1 base, and 12 bases lay in between. Germline V CDR1 and CDR2: MDHEN, SYDVKM. The CDR3 loop reads CASSPPTRSYEQYF. CDR3 in DNA: TGTGCCAGCAGTCCTCCGACTCGATCCTACGAGCAGTACTTC. Combining the CDR3 with reference TRBV28 and TRBJ2-7 gives the whole variable domain DVKVTQSSRYLVKRTGEKVFLECVQDMDHENMFWYRQDPGLGLRLIYFSYDVKMKEKGDIPEGYSVSREKKERFSLILESASTNQTSMYLCASSPPTRSYEQYFGPGTRLTVT.

V is TRBV5-1 and J is TRBJ1-1; 7 bases map to TRBD1. The CDR3 contains 15 residues. Germline CDR1 and CDR2: SGHRS and YFSETQ. The V segment lost 4 bases and the J segment 2 bases; nucleotides outside the gene matches: 8. DNA for the CDR3: TGCGCCAGCAGCGGAGAGGGGGCTGTCAACACTGAAGCTTTCTTT. Amino acids: CASSGEGAVNTEAFF.

The V gene is TRBV10-2, the J gene TRBJ1-5, with TRBD1 as a possible D gene (5 bases). Trimming stripped 0 bases from V and 11 bases from J, with 8 bases between. Germline lookup yields CDR1 WSHSY and CDR2 SAAADI. The CDR3 is 12 amino acids. The CDR3 reads CASSESGGAQHF. CDR3 in DNA: TGCGCCAGCAGTGAGTCCGGGGGAGCCCAGCATTTT.

The V and J genes are TRBV2 and TRBJ2-5; D possibly corresponds to TRBD2 (5 bases). Trimming removed 10 bases at V and 6 bases at J, with 12 bases between. Germline V gives CDR1 SNHLY, CDR2 FYNNEI. This CDR3 comprises 11 residues. The CDR3 sequence is CANLLGQTQYF. CDR3 bases: TGTGCCAACTTACTAGGGCAGACCCAGTACTTC. Drawing the rest from reference TRBV2 and TRBJ2-5, the complete variable domain is EPEVTQTPSHQVTQMGQEVILRCVPISNHLYFYWYRQILGQKVEFLVSFYNNEISEKSEIFDDQFSVERPDGSNFTLKIRSTKLEDSAMYFCANLLGQTQYFGPGTRLLVL.

The chain recombines TRBV21-1 with TRBJ1-2; the table's D gene call, TRBD1, was not cross checked with the DNA. TRBV21-1 is shown as a pseudogene. The CDR3 spans 16 residues. The CDR3 spells CASSKVAFRVSYGYTF. The CDR3 nucleotides are TGTGCCAGCAGCAAAGTTGCATTCAGGGTGTCCTATGGCTACACCTTC.

The chain combines TRBV4-1 with TRBJ2-7; 7 bases align to TRBD2. Looked up from germline, CDR1 is MGHRA and CDR2 is YSYEKL. V lost 0 bases to trimming and J lost 0 bases; unmatched junction nucleotides: 2. The CDR3 spans 15 residues. The CDR3 region is CASSQDSGPSYEQYF. The CDR3 DNA follows: TGCGCCAGCAGCCAAGATAGCGGGCCCTCCTACGAGCAGTACTTC.

This chain connects TRBV24-1 to TRBJ1-5; D unresolved. Per germline, CDR1 KGHDR and CDR2 SFDVKD. The V and J ends lost 3 bases and 7 bases respectively, with 6 bases between them. This CDR3 spans 12 amino acids. The CDR3 DNA is TGTGCCACCAGTGATGGTACACAGCCCCAGCATTTT. It specifies CATSDGTQPQHF.

The chain couples TRBV28 to TRBJ1-2, with unresolved D. Germline-derived CDR1 and CDR2 are MDHEN and SYDVKM. The CDR3 contains 13 residues. Trimming left V 5 bases short and J 4 bases short, with 11 bases between. CDR3 residues: CASSPYPFYGYTF. CDR3 bases: TGTGCCAGCAGTCCGTATCCCTTCTATGGCTACACCTTC.

This clone was picked up a small number of times. The rearrangement links TRBV5-1 to TRBJ1-4; D uncertain. The germline V gene encodes CDR1 SGHRS and CDR2 YFSETQ. The V end lost 3 bases, the J end lost 7 bases, and 13 bases lay between the germline ends. This CDR3 is built from 14 residues. The CDR3 region is CASSSSPWGEKLFF. As DNA, the CDR3 is TGCGCCAGCAGCTCGTCGCCCTGGGGTGAAAAACTGTTTTTT.

This sequence joins TRBV19 and TRBJ2-1; D not resolved. V lost 4 bases to trimming and J lost 11 bases, with 9 bases between them. From germline, CDR1 is LNHDA and CDR2 SQIVND (reference sequence). The CDR3 is 11 residues long. This chain's CDR3 is CASSTGRQQFF. The CDR3 bases are TGTGCCAGTAGTACGGGCCGACAGCAGTTCTTC.

This chain uses TRBV27 with TRBJ1-1; D is perhaps TRBD1 (5 bases). The V gene lost 0 bases and the J gene lost 2 bases, with 13 bases spanning the gap. The germline gives CDR1 MNHEY, CDR2 SMNVEV (reference sequence). This CDR3 has 16 amino acids. The CDR3 DNA reads as TGTGCCAGCAGTTTATCGGGGGTAGCGGAAAACACTGAAGCTTTCTTT. Amino acids: CASSLSGVAENTEAFF.

V is TRBV11-2 and J is TRBJ1-2; 8 bases are a match to TRBD1. The CDR3 length is 14 residues. Germline V gives CDR1 SGHAT, CDR2 FQNNGV. The trim removed 5 bases at V and 4 bases at J, leaving 6 bases unmatched. The CDR3 here is CASSIGQGGYGYTF. The CDR3 DNA sequence: TGTGCCAGCAGCATCGGACAGGGCGGCTATGGCTACACCTTC.

The genes are TRBV20-1 and TRBJ2-1, with 7 bases that match TRBD2. This CDR3 region has 11 residues. J was trimmed by 10 bases and V by 3 bases; bases with no gene match: 3. The germline V gene encodes CDR1 DFQATT and CDR2 SNEGSKA (reference sequence). The CDR3 here is CSARGGTEQFF. CDR3 nucleotides: TGCAGTGCTAGGGGGGGGACCGAGCAGTTCTTC.

This chain connects TRBV6-2 or TRBV6-3 to TRBJ1-2; tentative D call: TRBD1 (5 bases). V lost 2 bases to trimming and J lost 7 bases, with 8 bases between them. CDR1 and CDR2 (germline): MNHEY, SVGEGT. There are 12 residues in the CDR3. The CDR3 DNA reads as TGTGCCAGCAGTTACGGGGCCGGTGGCTACACCTTC. Its translation is CASSYGAGGYTF.